This T cell receptor (beta chain) was identified in a study of blood T cell repertoires in COVID-19. Across the study: COVID-19 samples from acute and convalescent phases originated in the United States, Italy and Spain.

The CDR3 consists of 17 residues. V was shortened by 4 bases and J by 0 bases, with 18 bases between the two germline ends. Germline loops: CDR1 MGHRA, CDR2 YSYEKL. The table came from immunoSEQ multiplex PCR; TCRdb's copy has only in-frame clones and leaves some out. The sample has some 88,000 clones; about 90% are singletons. V gene TRBV4-1 combines with J gene TRBJ1-1, with TRBD1 as a possible D gene (6 bases). Sequenced: peripheral blood. The TCR was taken from a human donor with active COVID-19. The donor label of this sample is uncertain. CDR3 coding DNA: TGCGCCAGCAGCCCTCGGCCAGGACAGACATTGAACACTGAAGCTTTCTTT. It translates to CASSPRPGQTLNTEAFF.